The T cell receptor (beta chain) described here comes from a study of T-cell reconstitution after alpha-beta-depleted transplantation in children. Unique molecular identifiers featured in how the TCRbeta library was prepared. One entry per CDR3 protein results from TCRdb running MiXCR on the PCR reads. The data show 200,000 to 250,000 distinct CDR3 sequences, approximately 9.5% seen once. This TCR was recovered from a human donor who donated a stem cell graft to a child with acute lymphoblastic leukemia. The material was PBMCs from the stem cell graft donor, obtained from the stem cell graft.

The CDR3 DNA reads as TGCGCCAGCAGACGAACCGGGGACCCGAACTACGAGCAGTACTTC. Its translation: CASRRTGDPNYEQYF. This chain uses TRBV5-1 with TRBJ2-7; D is tentatively TRBD1 or TRBD2 (5 bases each). Trimming removed 5 bases at V and 3 bases at J, with 18 bases between. This CDR3 region has 15 residues. Germline loops: CDR1 SGHRS, CDR2 YFSETQ.